This TCR beta chain was profiled in a study of identical twins. TCRdb redid the calling of the 5' RACE reads with MiXCR, one entry per CDR3 protein. The repertoire has approximately 600,000 distinct CDR3 sequences, roughly 6.6% of them found once; the top ten carry around 1.6%. J lost 0 bases, V lost 6 bases, and 4 bases had no gene match. Looked up from germline, CDR1 is WSHSY and CDR2 is SAAADI. This CDR3 has 14 amino acids. Many counts were recorded for this clonotype. These sequences were also reported in another study, on yellow fever vaccine responses in identical twins.

The chain joins TRBV10-2 to TRBJ2-7; 8 bases map to TRBD1. This clonotype originated in a woman younger than 30 in good health. Sequencing was carried out using PBMCs. The CDR3 reads CASRRTGSSYEQYF. The CDR3 coding sequence is TGCGCCAGCAGGCGGACAGGGAGCTCCTACGAGCAGTACTTC.